The next 7 T cell receptor beta chains were all read from a single sample in a study of blood T cell repertoires in COVID-19. Generated by immunoSEQ multiplex PCR, the TCRdb table keeps only in-frame clones and is missing some. The profile covers approximately 180,000 clones, with approximately 85% appearing a single time and 9.8% taken by the ten largest. The sample comprised peripheral blood. Receptor source: a woman of 80 years or more with acute or convalescent COVID-19.

This chain links TRBV7-9 with TRBJ1-1; possibly TRBD1 for D (5 bases). Trimming pared 4 bases from V and 5 bases from J, leaving 20 bases between. Looked up from germline, CDR1 is SEHNR and CDR2 is FQNEAQ (reference sequence). This CDR3 spans 16 amino acids. This CDR3 reads CASSSPWGGEWTEAFF. CDR3 sequence (DNA): TGTGCCAGCAGCTCCCCTTGGGGGGGGGAGTGGACTGAAGCTTTCTTT.

The chain carries TRBV20-1 and TRBJ2-3; 8 bases are a match to TRBD1. Germline CDR1 and CDR2: DFQATT and SNEGSKA (reference sequence). This CDR3 contains 15 residues. V shed 3 bases and J 0 bases; nucleotides not matched to a gene: 5. CDR3 in DNA: TGCAGTGCTAGTGCGGGACAGGCTAGCACAGATACGCAGTATTTT. Protein: CSASAGQASTDTQYF.

This clone has just a few counts. The CDR3 region has the DNA TGTGCCAGCAACAGACTAGCGGGAGCGTACGAGCAGTACTTC. It yields the protein CASNRLAGAYEQYF. The V call is TRBV6-5, the J call TRBJ2-7; the match to TRBD2 covers 12 bases. The germline V gene has CDR1 MNHEY and CDR2 SVGAGI. After removal of 7 bases from V and 4 bases from J, the junction contained 5 bases not matched to a gene. This CDR3 is 14 amino acids long.

This clone was seen more than once but under ten times. V gene TRBV5-4 combines with J gene TRBJ2-1; 7 nucleotides match TRBD1. The CDR3 totals 14 residues. The germline gives CDR1 SGHNT, CDR2 YYREEE (reference sequence). Unmatched junction bases numbered 7, after V lost 6 bases and J lost 4 bases. Here the CDR3 reads CASKGAGLYNEQFF. The CDR3 DNA reads TGTGCCAGCAAGGGGGCCGGTTTGTACAATGAGCAGTTCTTC.

The chain is built from TRBV11-3 and TRBJ2-7; 13 positions match TRBD2. The CDR3 totals 15 residues. Germline assignment: CDR1 SGHNT and CDR2 YENEEA. Germline trimming cut 5 bases from V and 3 bases from J; bases unmatched to any gene: 4. The CDR3 region is CASSPTSGGLYEQYF. The CDR3 coding sequence is TGTGCCAGCAGCCCGACTAGCGGGGGGCTCTACGAGCAGTACTTC.

This clone was seen only a few times. The gene calls are TRBV5-4 and TRBJ2-2; TRBD2 matches 10 bases. The CDR3 runs 17 residues. Trimming at V came to 0 bases and at J to 5 bases, leaving 7 bases not matched to a gene. Germline V lookup: CDR1 SGHNT, CDR2 YYREEE (reference sequence). The DNA of the CDR3 is TGTGCCAGCAGCTTGGATCCCCCTAGCGGGAGTACCGGGGAGCTGTTTTTT. It yields the protein CASSLDPPSGSTGELFF.

CDR3 residues: CASSVTGMNTEAFF. CDR3 bases: TGTGCCAGCAGCGTGACAGGGATGAACACTGAAGCTTTCTTT. The rearrangement uses TRBV9 and TRBJ1-1, with 7 bases aligning to TRBD1. CDR3 length equals 14 residues. Looked up from germline, CDR1 is SGDLS and CDR2 is YYNGEE. Unmatched junction bases numbered 1, after V lost 2 bases and J lost 0 bases.